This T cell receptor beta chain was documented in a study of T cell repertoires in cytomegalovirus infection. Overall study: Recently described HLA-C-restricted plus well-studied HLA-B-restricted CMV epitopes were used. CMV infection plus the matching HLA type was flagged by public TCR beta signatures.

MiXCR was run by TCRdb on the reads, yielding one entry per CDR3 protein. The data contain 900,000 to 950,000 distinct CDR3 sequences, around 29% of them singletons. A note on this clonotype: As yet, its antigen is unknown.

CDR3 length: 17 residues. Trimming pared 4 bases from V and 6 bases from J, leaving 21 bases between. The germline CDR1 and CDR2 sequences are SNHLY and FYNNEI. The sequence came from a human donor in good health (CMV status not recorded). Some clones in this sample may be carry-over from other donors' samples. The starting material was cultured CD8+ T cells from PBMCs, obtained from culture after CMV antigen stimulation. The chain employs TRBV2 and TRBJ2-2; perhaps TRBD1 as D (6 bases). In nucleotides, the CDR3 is TGTGCCAGCAGTGTGGATACAGGGATTTTTTTGGCCGGGGAGCTGTTTTTT. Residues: CASSVDTGIFLAGELFF.